The 24 T cell receptor beta chains listed next were all sequenced from one sample in a study of blood T cell repertoires in COVID-19. Sequencing was performed with immunoSEQ multiplex PCR; in TCRdb, only in-frame clones are kept and a portion is missing. Of hundreds of thousands of clones in the sample, over 75% were seen once. The specimen was peripheral blood. Receptors were obtained from a middle-aged man with active or convalescent COVID-19.

The V gene is TRBV6-5, the J gene TRBJ1-1, with 7 positions matching TRBD1. The junction had 4 bases not matched to a gene; V was cut back by 6 bases and J by 0 bases. The CDR3 extends over 14 amino acids. The germline gives CDR1 MNHEY, CDR2 SVGAGI. CDR3 sequence: CASRKTGLNTEAFF. In nucleotides, the CDR3 is TGTGCCAGCAGAAAGACAGGGCTGAACACTGAAGCTTTCTTT.

This clone was detected a few times. V usage is TRBV7-2 and J usage is TRBJ2-7; 11 bases are a match to TRBD2. Unmatched junction bases numbered 8, after V lost 5 bases and J lost 2 bases. This CDR3 is 16 amino acids long. Germline lookup yields CDR1 SGHTA and CDR2 FQGNSA. In nucleotides, the CDR3 is TGTGCCAGCAGCCTCGGGACTAGCGGACTTACCTACGAGCAGTACTTC. Protein: CASSLGTSGLTYEQYF.

This chain uses TRBV29-1 with TRBJ1-1; 8 bases agree with TRBD1. Germline V gene lookup returns CDR1 SQVTM and CDR2 ANQGSEA. V lost 3 bases to trimming and J lost 5 bases; unmatched junction nucleotides: 14. The CDR3 has 16 amino acids. In DNA form, the CDR3 reads TGCAGCGTTGAGGGCAGGGGGCAATGGAAGGATACTGAAGCTTTCTTT. The encoded protein is CSVEGRGQWKDTEAFF.

The rearrangement links TRBV9 to TRBJ2-7, with D perhaps TRBD1 (5 bases). CDR1 is SGDLS and CDR2 is YYNGEE in the germline V gene. V was trimmed by 0 bases and J by 7 bases, leaving 11 bases between them. The CDR3 is 13 amino acids. The DNA of the CDR3 is TGTGCCAGCAGCGTAGTTGCTAGGGGTGAGCAGTACTTC. Translation: CASSVVARGEQYF.

V is TRBV4-3 and J is TRBJ2-5; TRBD2 is a possible D gene (5 bases). The CDR3 runs 15 residues. Trimming pared 3 bases from V and 5 bases from J, leaving 16 bases between. Germline V gives CDR1 LGHNA, CDR2 YSLEER. CDR3 in amino acids: CASSQGLTNYETQYF. For the CDR3, the DNA is TGCGCCAGCAGCCAGGGCTTGACTAATTACGAGACCCAGTACTTC.

V is TRBV19 and J is TRBJ2-7; 11 bases are shared with TRBD2. CDR3 length equals 16 residues. Germline V lookup: CDR1 LNHDA, CDR2 SQIVND (reference sequence). The junction had 15 bases not matched to a gene; V was cut back by 9 bases and J by 5 bases. The CDR3 DNA follows: TGTGCCAGCCGTCCGGGGGCTAGCGGGAGGCTGGACGAGCAGTACTTC. The encoded protein is CASRPGASGRLDEQYF.

The CDR3 here is CASSLGDRSYGYTF. CDR3 DNA: TGTGCCAGCAGCTTGGGGGACAGAAGCTATGGCTACACCTTC. This chain joins TRBV5-4 and TRBJ1-2; TRBD1 agrees at 7 bases. Per germline, CDR1 SGHNT and CDR2 YYREEE (reference sequence). This CDR3 has 14 residues. Unmatched junction bases numbered 3, after V lost 0 bases and J lost 4 bases.

The J gene is TRBJ2-5, the V gene TRBV5-1; 16 bases fit TRBD2. V lost 4 bases, J lost 5 bases, and 8 bases stayed unmatched. The germline CDR1 and CDR2 sequences are SGHRS and YFSETQ. This CDR3 has 17 amino acids. The CDR3 DNA is TGCGCCAGCAGCCCACTGGGACTAGCGGGAGGGCCCGAGACCCAGTACTTC. Its translation: CASSPLGLAGGPETQYF.

V gene TRBV6-9 combines with J gene TRBJ2-7; possibly TRBD2 for D (8 bases). The germline V gene encodes CDR1 MNHGY and CDR2 SVAAGI. This CDR3 comprises 19 residues. Trimming shortened V by 4 bases and J by 6 bases, and 31 bases separated the two germline ends. The CDR3 protein is CASSSRQGVLGAGVCEQYF. The CDR3 DNA reads as TGTGCCAGCAGTTCCCGACAGGGAGTTTTGGGAGCGGGAGTGTGCGAGCAGTACTTC.

Here the CDR3 reads CAWSVHSPPQYF. CDR3 nucleotides: TGTGCCTGGAGTGTACATTCACCACCGCAGTACTTC. V usage is TRBV30 and J usage is TRBJ2-7; D gene ambiguous. Germline values: CDR1 GTSNPN, CDR2 SVGIG (reference sequence). The CDR3 loop spans 12 amino acids. V was clipped by 0 bases and J by 9 bases, with 12 bases between them.

V and J are TRBV2 and TRBJ1-2, with D possibly matching TRBD1 (5 bases). This CDR3 spans 14 amino acids. The V and J ends lost 2 bases and 2 bases respectively, with 9 bases between them. Germline lookup yields CDR1 SNHLY and CDR2 FYNNEI. CDR3 sequence: CASSESAGNYGYTF. The CDR3 DNA follows: TGTGCCAGCAGTGAATCGGCAGGGAACTATGGCTACACCTTC.

V is TRBV27 and J is TRBJ1-6; D is possibly TRBD1 (6 bases). The germline V gene has CDR1 MNHEY and CDR2 SMNVEV (reference sequence). The CDR3 is 16 amino acids. Trimming left V 0 bases short and J 5 bases short, with 11 bases between. The CDR3 bases are TGTGCCAGCAGTTTATCTCGACAGGTTAATAATTCACCCCTCCACTTT. It translates to CASSLSRQVNNSPLHF.

This chain uses TRBV4-3 with TRBJ2-7, with D possibly being TRBD2 (6 bases). Germline V gene sequence: CDR1 LGHNA, CDR2 YSLEER. CDR3 length equals 13 residues. V was cut by 2 bases and J by 6 bases, with 11 bases left in between. This CDR3 is CASSQFLASEQYF. The CDR3, as DNA: TGCGCCAGCAGCCAATTCCTAGCGAGCGAGCAGTACTTC.

The chain joins TRBV30 to TRBJ1-1, with a weak D call TRBD1 (5 bases). The CDR3 length is 11 residues. V was trimmed by 6 bases and J by 4 bases, leaving 9 bases between them. Germline lookup yields CDR1 GTSNPN and CDR2 SVGIG (reference sequence). CDR3 in DNA: TGTGCCTGCGGGGGGTTCACTGAAGCTTTCTTT. It is translated as CACGGFTEAFF.

V usage is TRBV30 and J usage is TRBJ2-5, with 8 bases lining up with TRBD2. CDR3 size: 15 residues. Germline V lookup: CDR1 GTSNPN, CDR2 SVGIG (reference sequence). The J segment lost 5 bases and the V segment lost 3 bases, leaving 11 bases of the junction unmatched. The CDR3 sequence: CAWSLSGGLRETQYF. CDR3 coding DNA: TGTGCCTGGAGCTTGAGCGGGGGCCTCCGGGAGACCCAGTACTTC.

This clone was found once. V and J are TRBV2 and TRBJ2-7; 7 bases align to TRBD1. CDR1 and CDR2 from the germline V gene are SNHLY and FYNNEI. The CDR3 is 14 amino acids. V shed 5 bases, J shed 6 bases, and the junction held 10 bases outside the gene matches. CDR3 residues: CASSYNGPGGEQYF. For the CDR3, the DNA is TGTGCCAGCAGTTACAACGGACCAGGGGGCGAGCAGTACTTC.

The gene calls are TRBV14 and TRBJ2-5; 7 bases are a match to TRBD2. Germline assignment: CDR1 SGHDN and CDR2 FVKESK. This CDR3 has 16 residues. Losses at the gene ends were 1 base for V and 4 bases for J; bases not matched to a gene: 9. The CDR3 here is CASSQGIWRERETQYF. The CDR3 DNA is TGTGCCAGCAGCCAAGGAATATGGCGGGAGAGAGAGACCCAGTACTTC. The whole variable domain, filled in from reference TRBV14 and TRBJ2-5, reads EAGVTQFPSHSVIEKGQTVTLRCDPISGHDNLYWYRRVMGKEIKFLLHFVKESKQDESGMPNNRFLAERTGGTYSTLKVQPAELEDSGVYFCASSQGIWRERETQYFGPGTRLLVL.

This clone was seen more than once but under ten times. The chain uses TRBV27 and TRBJ1-2, with a weak D call TRBD1 (6 bases). The CDR3 is 17 residues long. Germline CDR1 reads MNHEY; CDR2 reads SMNVEV (reference sequence). Trimming cost V 5 bases and J 4 bases, with 23 bases left between them. Written as DNA, the CDR3 is TGTGCCAGCAGTCTCTCTAGGGGGGGGAATTCCTTCTATGGCTACACCTTC. Residues: CASSLSRGGNSFYGYTF.

The chain employs TRBV3-1 (or the pseudogene TRBV3-2) and TRBJ2-3, with 16 bases fitting TRBD2. Trimming removed 4 bases from V and 5 bases from J; junction bases left unmatched: 6. Germline V gene lookup returns CDR1 LGHDT and CDR2 YNNKEL (reference sequence). The CDR3 totals 17 residues. CDR3 sequence: CASSPGLAGGPIDTQYF. DNA for the CDR3: TGTGCCAGCAGCCCGGGACTAGCGGGAGGGCCAATAGATACGCAGTATTTT.

The rearrangement joins TRBV18 to TRBJ1-2; D may be TRBD1 (5 bases). Trimming cost V 5 bases and J 0 bases, with 10 bases left between them. Germline loops: CDR1 KGHSH, CDR2 LQKENI. This CDR3 is 14 amino acids long. This CDR3 reads CASSTTAPNYGYTF. CDR3 in DNA: TGTGCCAGCTCAACGACAGCCCCTAACTATGGCTACACCTTC.

This chain joins TRBV16 and TRBJ2-5; no definite D call. CDR1 KGHSY and CDR2 FQNENV come from the germline V gene. The CDR3 length is 12 residues. The ends were cut back, 2 bases at V and 5 bases at J, with 6 bases in the middle. The CDR3 DNA reads TGTGCCAGCAGCCAAAATCAGGAGACCCAGTACTTC. Translating gives CASSQNQETQYF.

This chain joins TRBV7-9 and TRBJ2-1, with 9 bases lining up with TRBD1. The germline V gene encodes CDR1 SEHNR and CDR2 FQNEAQ (reference sequence). V lost 4 bases and J lost 5; bases outside the gene matches: 12. CDR3 length: 17 residues. As DNA, the CDR3 is TGTGCCAGCAGCTCCATCTTCCGGGACAGGGCCGACAATGAGCAGTTCTTC. Translation: CASSSIFRDRADNEQFF.

The chain carries TRBV24-1 and TRBJ1-2, with a possible D match to TRBD1 (5 bases). The CDR3 runs to 13 residues. The V end was cut by 5 bases, the J end by 6 bases, with 12 bases between. Germline CDR1 and CDR2: KGHDR and SFDVKD. This chain's CDR3 is CATSARGWDGYTF. As DNA, the CDR3 is TGTGCCACCAGTGCTAGGGGCTGGGATGGCTACACCTTC.

This clone appeared a few times. V gene TRBV9 combines with J gene TRBJ2-7; possible D gene TRBD2, 6 bases. Germline assignment: CDR1 SGDLS and CDR2 YYNGEE. The CDR3 has 14 amino acids. V gave up 4 bases and J gave up 5 bases, with 16 bases separating them. For the CDR3, the DNA is TGTGCCAGCAGCCCCCGTCGGGGGAGCAACGAGCAGTACTTC. It encodes CASSPRRGSNEQYF.